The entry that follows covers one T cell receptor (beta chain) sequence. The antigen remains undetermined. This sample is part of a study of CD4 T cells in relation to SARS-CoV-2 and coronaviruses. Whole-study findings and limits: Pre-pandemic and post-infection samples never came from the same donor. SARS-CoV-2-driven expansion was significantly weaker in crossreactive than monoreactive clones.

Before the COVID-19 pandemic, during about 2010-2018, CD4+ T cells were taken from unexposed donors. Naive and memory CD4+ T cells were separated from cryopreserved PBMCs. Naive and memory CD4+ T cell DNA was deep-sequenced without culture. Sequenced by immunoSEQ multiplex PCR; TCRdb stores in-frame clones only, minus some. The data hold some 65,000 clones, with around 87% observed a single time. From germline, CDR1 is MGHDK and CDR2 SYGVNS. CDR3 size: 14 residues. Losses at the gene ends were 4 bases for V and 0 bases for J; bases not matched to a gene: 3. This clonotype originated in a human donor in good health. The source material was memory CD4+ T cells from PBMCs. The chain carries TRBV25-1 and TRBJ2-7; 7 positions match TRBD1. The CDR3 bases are TGTGCCAGCAGTGGCAGGGGGTACTCCTACGAGCAGTACTTC. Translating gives CASSGRGYSYEQYF.